The 27 T cell receptor beta chains in this list originate from one sample, sequenced in a study of blood T cell repertoires in COVID-19. Sequencing was performed with immunoSEQ multiplex PCR; in TCRdb, only in-frame clones are kept and a portion is missing. The table has about 500,000 clones, about nine tenths seen once. What was sequenced was PBMCs or T cells enriched from blood (not recorded which). The origin of the receptors is a woman aged 18 to 35 who had recovered from COVID-19.

The chain links TRBV29-1 to TRBJ1-2; unclear D gene. Trimming shortened V by 4 bases and J by 1 base, and 4 bases separated the two germline ends. In germline, CDR1 is SQVTM, CDR2 ANQGSEA. The CDR3 runs 11 residues. CDR3 region: CSVVLNYGYTF. The CDR3 DNA reads TGCAGCGTTGTTCTTAACTATGGCTACACCTTC.

The chain links TRBV10-2 to TRBJ1-5, with 8 bases lining up with TRBD1. Germline CDR1 is WSHSY and CDR2 is SAAADI. The CDR3 sequence is 15 residues long. Trimming removed 2 bases from V and 6 bases from J; junction bases left unmatched: 6. The CDR3 DNA follows: TGCGCCAGCAGTGAGACAGACAGGGGTGGTCAGCCCCAGCATTTT. Its protein is CASSETDRGGQPQHF.

The J gene is TRBJ2-1, the V gene TRBV2; 8 bases are shared with TRBD2. Germline assignment: CDR1 SNHLY and CDR2 FYNNEI. J lost 6 bases, V lost 1 base, and 2 bases had no gene match. The CDR3 is 14 amino acids. This chain's CDR3 is CASSEGRGVNEQFF. The CDR3 DNA is TGTGCCAGCAGTGAAGGGCGGGGGGTCAATGAGCAGTTCTTC. Together with reference TRBV2 and TRBJ2-1, the CDR3 gives the full variable domain: EPEVTQTPSHQVTQMGQEVILRCVPISNHLYFYWYRQILGQKVEFLVSFYNNEISEKSEIFDDQFSVERPDGSNFTLKIRSTKLEDSAMYFCASSEGRGVNEQFFGPGTRLTVL.

The chain recombines TRBV6-1 with TRBJ1-5; possible D gene TRBD1, 5 bases. The V and J ends lost 2 bases and 2 bases respectively, with 10 bases between them. This CDR3 has 15 residues. The V gene's germline CDR1 is MNHNS and CDR2 SASEGT. The CDR3 protein is CASSESARGNQPQHF. In DNA form, the CDR3 reads TGTGCCAGCAGTGAAAGTGCCAGGGGCAATCAGCCCCAGCATTTT.

This clone occurred a few times. The V gene is TRBV11-2, the J gene TRBJ2-1; 7 bases map to TRBD2. Germline lookup yields CDR1 SGHAT and CDR2 FQNNGV. V dropped 7 bases and J dropped 7; count of bases not matched to a gene: 13. The CDR3 spans 15 residues. As DNA, the CDR3 is TGTGCCAGCATCCCTAGCGGCAGAACGGGGAATGAGCAGTTCTTC. Translation gives CASIPSGRTGNEQFF.

V is TRBV6-6 and J is TRBJ1-1, with 7 nucleotides matching TRBD1. Germline CDR1 is MNHNY and CDR2 is SVGAGI (reference sequence). V lost 5 bases, J lost 7 bases, and 10 bases stayed unmatched. CDR3 length: 14 residues. CDR3 coding DNA: TGTGCCAGCAGTGCCAAAGCAGGGGGAAATGAAGCTTTCTTT. It translates to CASSAKAGGNEAFF.

The chain couples TRBV12-3 or TRBV12-4 to TRBJ2-5; TRBD2 might be the D (5 bases). V gave up 5 bases and J gave up 3 bases, with 10 bases separating them. CDR3 length equals 13 residues. The CDR3 DNA reads as TGTGCCAGCAGTAACGGGGAGAAAGAGACCCAGTACTTC. Translation: CASSNGEKETQYF.

This chain uses TRBV2 with TRBJ1-5; 8 bases agree with TRBD1. The germline V gene encodes CDR1 SNHLY and CDR2 FYNNEI. CDR3 length: 15 residues. Trimming removed 4 bases from V and 8 bases from J; junction bases left unmatched: 10. The CDR3 loop reads CASSVRTGSIEPQHF. The CDR3 DNA reads TGTGCCAGCAGTGTTAGGACAGGGAGTATAGAGCCCCAGCATTTT.

The chain couples TRBV5-4 to TRBJ1-5; TRBD1 matches at 11 bases. This CDR3 spans 15 amino acids. Trimming removed 4 bases from V and 4 bases from J; junction bases left unmatched: 4. Germline-derived CDR1 and CDR2 are SGHNT and YYREEE (reference sequence). The CDR3 is CASSPGTGGNQPQHF. In DNA form, the CDR3 reads TGTGCCAGCAGCCCCGGGACAGGGGGAAATCAGCCCCAGCATTTT.

In regard to this clone: This specimen includes other DNA sequences encoding the same CDR3. The genes are TRBV7-9 and TRBJ1-1; no clear D gene. Trimming shortened V by 3 bases and J by 4 bases, and 9 bases separated the two germline ends. The CDR3 contains 13 residues. Germline-derived CDR1 and CDR2 are SEHNR and FQNEAQ (reference sequence). CDR3 residues: CASSLATGTEAFF. CDR3 DNA sequence: TGTGCCAGCAGCTTGGCCACGGGCACTGAAGCTTTCTTT.

The chain employs TRBV20-1 and TRBJ2-1, with 9 positions matching TRBD2. V lost 3 bases, J lost 8 bases, and 8 bases stayed unmatched. The CDR3 sequence is 14 residues long. Germline CDR1 is DFQATT and CDR2 is SNEGSKA (reference sequence). DNA for the CDR3: TGCAGTGCTAGTTGGCGGGGGGGTATGCATGAGCAGTTCTTC. Protein product: CSASWRGGMHEQFF.

The CDR3 sequence is CASSSVLFYGYTF. The CDR3, as DNA: TGTGCCAGCAGTTCGGTTCTTTTCTATGGCTACACCTTC. This chain connects TRBV28 to TRBJ1-2, with no clear D. The ends were cut back, 4 bases at V and 4 bases at J, with 10 bases in the middle. Germline-derived CDR1 and CDR2 are MDHEN and SYDVKM. The CDR3 contains 13 residues.

This chain joins TRBV10-2 and TRBJ1-1; 11 bases are shared with TRBD1. Germline loops: CDR1 WSHSY, CDR2 SAAADI. The ends lost 5 bases at V and 0 bases at J; junction bases unmatched: 8. The CDR3 is 17 residues long. In nucleotides, the CDR3 is TGCGCCAGCAGTTTCTTCGGGACAGGGGGTATGAACACTGAAGCTTTCTTT. As protein: CASSFFGTGGMNTEAFF.

This clone has more than one count but fewer than ten. The chain couples TRBV12-3 or TRBV12-4 to TRBJ1-2, with D possibly TRBD1 on 5 matching bases. The CDR3 length is 13 residues. V was trimmed by 4 bases and J by 8 bases, leaving 14 bases between them. DNA for the CDR3: TGTGCCAGCAGTTATGGGACGGGGAGGGGCTACACCTTC. It specifies CASSYGTGRGYTF.

The V call is TRBV2, the J call TRBJ1-1; tentative D call: TRBD1 (6 bases). V lost 10 bases to trimming and J lost 7 bases, with 22 bases between them. Per the germline V gene, CDR1 is SNHLY and CDR2 is FYNNEI. This CDR3 is built from 14 residues. The CDR3 spells CATTEQGGGSEAFF. The CDR3 DNA follows: TGTGCCACCACGGAACAGGGCGGAGGAAGTGAAGCTTTCTTT.

Only one count was recorded for this clone. The chain couples TRBV19 to TRBJ2-1; perhaps TRBD1 as D (5 bases). Looked up from germline, CDR1 is LNHDA and CDR2 is SQIVND (reference sequence). The CDR3 spans 15 residues. V was trimmed by 0 bases and J by 2 bases, leaving 8 bases between them. The CDR3 DNA reads as TGTGCCAGTAGTATAGACAGGGCGGCCTACAATGAGCAGTTCTTC. Protein: CASSIDRAAYNEQFF.

V is TRBV20-1 and J is TRBJ1-1, with D perhaps matching TRBD1 (5 bases). This CDR3 region has 11 residues. Germline lookup yields CDR1 DFQATT and CDR2 SNEGSKA (reference sequence). The CDR3 here is CGYQGTTEAFF. DNA of the CDR3: TGCGGGTACCAGGGAACCACTGAAGCTTTCTTT.

This clone has a handful of counts. J is TRBJ2-7 and V is TRBV28; TRBD1 aligns across 9 bases. The V gene end was trimmed by 5 bases and the J gene end by 7 bases; junction bases not matched to a gene: 9. This CDR3 comprises 14 residues. Germline CDR1 is MDHEN and CDR2 is SYDVKM. The CDR3 DNA reads TGTGCCAGCAGTCTGTACAGGGGGCGAATGGAGCAGTACTTC. Translating gives CASSLYRGRMEQYF.

The chain is built from TRBV2 and TRBJ2-3; D remains unclear. The V and J ends lost 6 bases and 0 bases respectively, with 13 bases between them. Germline V gene sequence: CDR1 SNHLY, CDR2 FYNNEI. This CDR3 region has 15 residues. The DNA for the CDR3 is TGTGCCAGCAGCGCCCGGGTCAAAAGCACAGATACGCAGTATTTT. It is translated as CASSARVKSTDTQYF.

This CDR3 is CASSLSGVEETQYF. The CDR3 DNA follows: TGTGCCAGCAGTTTGTCGGGGGTTGAAGAGACCCAGTACTTC. The chain couples TRBV27 to TRBJ2-5, with D possibly being TRBD2 (6 bases). Trimming cost V 3 bases and J 3 bases, with 11 bases left between them. Looked up from germline, CDR1 is MNHEY and CDR2 is SMNVEV (reference sequence). CDR3 length: 14 residues.

This clone showed up just a few times. The genes are TRBV4-1 and TRBJ2-1, with D tentatively TRBD1 (5 bases). The CDR3 runs 13 residues. Germline lookup yields CDR1 MGHRA and CDR2 YSYEKL. Trimming pared 4 bases from V and 7 bases from J, leaving 11 bases between. The CDR3 sequence: CASSRTGGNEQFF. In DNA form, the CDR3 reads TGCGCCAGCAGCCGCACAGGTGGGAATGAGCAGTTCTTC.

The genes are TRBV7-8 and TRBJ2-7; TRBD2 matches at 8 bases. The V segment lost 8 bases and the J segment 7 bases; nucleotides outside the gene matches: 13. CDR3 length: 14 residues. Per the germline V gene, CDR1 is SGHVS and CDR2 is FQNEAQ. CDR3 coding DNA: TGTGCCAGCGCTTCGCGGTCCGGGACTAGAGAGCAGTACTTC. Its translation: CASASRSGTREQYF.

This clone was observed a few times. The gene calls are TRBV30 and TRBJ1-1, with 10 bases lining up with TRBD1. This CDR3 has 17 amino acids. The junction had 14 bases not matched to a gene; V was cut back by 7 bases and J by 0 bases. The V gene's germline CDR1 is GTSNPN and CDR2 SVGIG (reference sequence). DNA of the CDR3: TGTGCCTCCCGACCTTTATGGGACAGGGGACTGAACACTGAAGCTTTCTTT. Residues: CASRPLWDRGLNTEAFF.

The chain uses TRBV7-2 and TRBJ1-3, with D maybe TRBD1 (6 bases). Germline values: CDR1 SGHTA, CDR2 FQGNSA. Trimming removed 1 base at V and 4 bases at J, with 11 bases between. CDR3 length equals 15 residues. The CDR3 DNA is TGTGCCAGCAGCTTAGTAACAGGGAGAGGAAACACCATATATTTT. Amino acid sequence: CASSLVTGRGNTIYF.

The J gene is TRBJ2-2, the V gene TRBV9; maybe TRBD2 (6 bases). V dropped 0 bases and J dropped 7 bases, with 13 bases sitting between them. CDR1 is SGDLS, CDR2 YYNGEE, per germline. The CDR3 extends over 15 amino acids. Here the CDR3 reads CASSVGKGEVGELFF. The CDR3 coding sequence is TGTGCCAGCAGCGTAGGGAAAGGGGAGGTCGGGGAGCTGTTTTTT.

In this sample, this clone turned up once. The V and J genes are TRBV9 and TRBJ1-2; TRBD1 matches at 8 bases. V shed 0 bases, J shed 8 bases, and the junction held 3 bases outside the gene matches. Germline-derived CDR1 and CDR2 are SGDLS and YYNGEE. The CDR3 has 13 residues. CDR3 protein: CASSVATGGGYTF. CDR3 bases: TGTGCCAGCAGCGTAGCCACAGGGGGGGGCTACACCTTC.

This chain joins TRBV9 and TRBJ1-5; D unclear. The CDR3 contains 14 residues. Deletions cut 1 base from V and 6 bases from J, with 11 bases between. CDR1 is SGDLS and CDR2 is YYNGEE in the germline V gene. CDR3 residues: CASSVFRLSQPQHF. In nucleotides, the CDR3 is TGTGCCAGCAGCGTATTCAGGCTTTCTCAGCCCCAGCATTTT. Supplemented by reference TRBV9 and TRBJ1-5, the full variable domain reads DSGVTQTPKHLITATGQRVTLRCSPRSGDLSVYWYQQSLDQGLQFLIQYYNGEERAKGNILERFSAQQFPDLHSELNLSSLELGDSALYFCASSVFRLSQPQHFGDGTRLSIL.